These 28 T cell receptor beta chains came from one sample sequenced in a study of cytotoxic CD8 clonotypes in ibrutinib-treated CLL. Libraries were prepared by immunoSEQ multiplex PCR; TCRdb keeps only in-frame clonotypes and omits some of them. This sample has 100,000 to 150,000 clones; approximately 85% occur once, and the top ten carry roughly 2%. The sequences come from PBMCs, collected after 24 months of ibrutinib treatment. The receptors stem from a human donor with chronic lymphocytic leukemia.

This chain connects TRBV7-9 to TRBJ2-1, with D possibly being TRBD2 (6 bases). CDR3 length: 16 amino acids. The germline V and J ends were trimmed by 3 bases and 3 bases, with 15 bases remaining between them. The germline CDR1 and CDR2 sequences are SEHNR and FQNEAQ (reference sequence). As DNA, the CDR3 is TGTGCCAGCAGCTTTGACGTCCGGGGAGGCTACAATGAGCAGTTCTTC. Translating it yields CASSFDVRGGYNEQFF. The full variable domain, in which reference TRBV7-9 and TRBJ2-1 provide the parts outside the CDR3, is DTGVSQNPRHKITKRGQNVTFRCDPISEHNRLYWYRQTLGQGPEFLTYFQNEAQLEKSRLLSDRFSAERPKGSFSTLEIQRTEQGDSAMYLCASSFDVRGGYNEQFFGPGTRLTVL.

The chain has TRBV2 and TRBJ1-2; the match to TRBD1 covers 8 bases. This CDR3 spans 15 amino acids. The germline V gene has CDR1 SNHLY and CDR2 FYNNEI. The V gene end was trimmed by 6 bases and the J gene end by 5 bases; junction bases not matched to a gene: 11. CDR3 protein: CASSKQGDWGYGYTF. CDR3 bases: TGTGCCAGCAGCAAACAGGGGGATTGGGGGTATGGCTACACCTTC.

This clone was seen a few times. The chain employs TRBV18 and TRBJ1-1; a weak D match, TRBD1 (5 bases). The V end lost 0 bases, the J end lost 2 bases, and 16 bases lay between the germline ends. Per germline, CDR1 KGHSH and CDR2 LQKENI. This CDR3 has 17 residues. This chain's CDR3 is CASSPPLGARENTEAFF. The CDR3 nucleotides are TGTGCCAGCTCACCACCTCTCGGGGCACGGGAAAACACTGAAGCTTTCTTT.

The V call is TRBV5-1, the J call TRBJ1-6; the D is unclear. Germline loops: CDR1 SGHRS, CDR2 YFSETQ. The CDR3 runs to 13 residues. V lost 4 bases to trimming and J lost 7 bases, with 9 bases between them. The CDR3 DNA sequence: TGCGCCAGCAGCCAAGGTGGGAATTCACCCCTCCACTTT. Encoded protein: CASSQGGNSPLHF.

The chain uses TRBV19 and TRBJ1-5; TRBD1 aligns across 7 bases. V was pared by 11 bases and J by 2 bases, with 15 bases of the junction left unmatched. Germline values: CDR1 LNHDA, CDR2 SQIVND (reference sequence). This CDR3 has 16 residues. In nucleotides, the CDR3 is TGTGCCTCTGAGACAGGGTGGCGAGCTGGCAATCAGCCCCAGCATTTT. As protein: CASETGWRAGNQPQHF. Drawing the rest from reference TRBV19 and TRBJ1-5, the complete variable domain is DGGITQSPKYLFRKEGQNVTLSCEQNLNHDAMYWYRQDPGQGLRLIYYSQIVNDFQKGDIAEGYSVSREKKESFPLTVTSAQKNPTAFYLCASETGWRAGNQPQHFGDGTRLSIL.

This clone was observed a handful of times. The chain employs TRBV19 and TRBJ2-5, with a possible D match to TRBD1 (6 bases). The germline V and J ends were trimmed by 4 bases and 6 bases, with 9 bases remaining between them. The CDR3 has 12 amino acids. CDR1 and CDR2 from the germline V gene are LNHDA and SQIVND (reference sequence). The CDR3, as DNA: TGTGCCAGTAGTAACAGGGAGCAGACCCAGTACTTC. Protein product: CASSNREQTQYF.

The V gene is TRBV5-4, the J gene TRBJ1-1, with D perhaps matching TRBD1 (6 bases). Germline lookup yields CDR1 SGHNT and CDR2 YYREEE (reference sequence). V lost 0 bases to trimming and J lost 0 bases, with 9 bases between them. CDR3 size: 15 residues. The DNA for the CDR3 is TGTGCCAGCAGCTTGGCTGGGGGGCTGAACACTGAAGCTTTCTTT. Encoded protein: CASSLAGGLNTEAFF.

The chain recombines TRBV5-1 with TRBJ2-2, with D possibly called TRBD1 or TRBD2 (6 bases each). Germline assignment: CDR1 SGHRS and CDR2 YFSETQ. V shed 6 bases and J shed 1 base, with 16 bases lying between them. This CDR3 has 16 amino acids. The CDR3 DNA sequence: TGCGCCAGCAAAATTACCGCGGGACAGAACACCGGGGAGCTGTTTTTT. This encodes CASKITAGQNTGELFF. Based on the CDR3 plus reference TRBV5-1 and TRBJ2-2, the full variable domain is KAGVTQTPRYLIKTRGQQVTLSCSPISGHRSVSWYQQTPGQGLQFLFEYFSETQRNKGNFPGRFSGRQFSNSRSEMNVSTLELGDSALYLCASKITAGQNTGELFFGEGSRLTVL.

This chain uses TRBV6-1 with TRBJ1-1; D ambiguous. V was shortened by 5 bases and J by 2 bases, with 9 bases between the two germline ends. The CDR3 totals 13 residues. Per germline, CDR1 MNHNS and CDR2 SASEGT. CDR3 coding DNA: TGTGCCAGCAGTAGGGTAATCAACACTGAAGCTTTCTTT. Encoded protein: CASSRVINTEAFF.

V and J are TRBV2 and TRBJ2-3, with D possibly matching TRBD2 (6 bases). This CDR3 is 14 amino acids long. V was pared by 8 bases and J by 6 bases, with 18 bases between. Germline loops: CDR1 SNHLY, CDR2 FYNNEI. In nucleotides, the CDR3 is TGTGCCAGCTCCCGGGACTCCAAACCGGATACGCAGTATTTT. Protein sequence: CASSRDSKPDTQYF.

This chain joins TRBV5-4 and TRBJ2-7; D gene uncertain. The CDR3 contains 12 residues. Germline V lookup: CDR1 SGHNT, CDR2 YYREEE (reference sequence). Trimming removed 3 bases from V and 0 bases from J, with 4 bases in between. The CDR3 DNA follows: TGTGCCAGCAGCTCCCGCTCCTACGAGCAGTACTTC. Its protein is CASSSRSYEQYF.

This chain uses TRBV2 with TRBJ2-1, with D uncertain. Germline assignment: CDR1 SNHLY and CDR2 FYNNEI. Trimming took off 4 bases at V and 7 bases at J, with 11 bases between the two ends. This CDR3 has 13 amino acids. The CDR3 protein is CASSVFSLNEQFF. The CDR3 DNA reads TGTGCCAGCAGTGTATTTAGTTTAAATGAGCAGTTCTTC.

This clone occurred a few times. This chain uses TRBV2 with TRBJ1-5; tentatively, D is TRBD1 (6 bases). Trimming left V 10 bases short and J 2 bases short, with 12 bases between. Germline loops: CDR1 SNHLY, CDR2 FYNNEI. CDR3 length: 13 amino acids. DNA of the CDR3: TGTGCCACTGGACCAGGGGGCAATCAGCCCCAGCATTTT. Protein product: CATGPGGNQPQHF.

This chain uses TRBV7-2 with TRBJ2-4; D unresolved. Trimming pared 1 base from V and 0 bases from J, leaving 7 bases between. From germline, CDR1 is SGHTA and CDR2 FQGNSA. The CDR3 has 15 amino acids. In nucleotides, the CDR3 is TGTGCCAGCAGCTTAGAACAGCTAGCCAAAAACATTCAGTACTTC. Its translation: CASSLEQLAKNIQYF.

The chain uses TRBV7-2 and TRBJ2-7; 7 bases map to TRBD1. The junction had 8 bases not matched to a gene; V was cut back by 2 bases and J by 4 bases. CDR1 and CDR2 from the germline V gene are SGHTA and FQGNSA. The CDR3 is 15 amino acids. The CDR3 DNA is TGTGCCAGCAGCTTAATCCCGGACAGGTTTTACGAGCAGTACTTC. It codes for CASSLIPDRFYEQYF.

For this clone: Different DNA sequences within this sample yield the same CDR3. CDR3 loop: CASSFRGGDTEAFF. In DNA form, the CDR3 reads TGTGCCAGCAGTTTCCGGGGAGGGGACACTGAAGCTTTCTTT. The gene calls are TRBV7-2 and TRBJ1-1, with D possibly being TRBD1 (5 bases). Germline values: CDR1 SGHTA, CDR2 FQGNSA. CDR3 size: 14 residues. Trimming left V 6 bases short and J 3 bases short, with 14 bases between.

This clone was picked up one time. V gene TRBV19 combines with J gene TRBJ2-1; TRBD1 aligns across 10 bases. CDR1 and CDR2 from the germline V gene are LNHDA and SQIVND (reference sequence). This CDR3 has 14 amino acids. V lost 6 bases to trimming and J lost 9 bases; unmatched junction nucleotides: 8. As DNA, the CDR3 is TGTGCCAGTAGAGGACAGGGGGGGTACGGTGAGCAGTTCTTC. Its protein product is CASRGQGGYGEQFF.

The V gene is TRBV5-1, the J gene TRBJ2-2; TRBD2 aligns across 12 bases. The J segment lost 0 bases and the V segment lost 4 bases, leaving 7 bases of the junction unmatched. The CDR3 runs 18 residues. Germline lookup yields CDR1 SGHRS and CDR2 YFSETQ. CDR3 sequence (DNA): TGCGCCAGCAGCACGGGACTAGCGGGCCTGCCGAACACCGGGGAGCTGTTTTTT. Protein: CASSTGLAGLPNTGELFF.

This clone came up once. The V and J genes are TRBV6-5 and TRBJ2-5; the D gene is possibly TRBD1 (6 bases). The CDR3 consists of 15 residues. Trimming stripped 6 bases from V and 3 bases from J, with 17 bases between. The germline V gene has CDR1 MNHEY and CDR2 SVGAGI. The CDR3 loop is CASRGLGRGEETQYF. The CDR3 nucleotides read TGTGCCAGCAGGGGCCTGGGCAGGGGCGAAGAGACCCAGTACTTC.

This chain links TRBV19 with TRBJ2-3; D remains ambiguous. The CDR3 sequence is 14 residues long. V lost 4 bases and J 3 bases, leaving 11 bases between the germline ends. Germline V gene data show CDR1 as LNHDA and CDR2 as SQIVND (reference sequence). The CDR3 nucleotides read TGTGCCAGTAGTACGGGCCGTAGGACAGATACGCAGTATTTT. This translates into CASSTGRRTDTQYF.

V gene TRBV30 combines with J gene TRBJ2-7, with D possibly matching TRBD2 (6 bases). Germline V gene data show CDR1 as GTSNPN and CDR2 as SVGIG (reference sequence). The V end was cut by 0 bases, the J end by 0 bases, with 12 bases between. CDR3 length: 15 amino acids. CDR3 in amino acids: CAWSVWRGNSYEQYF. CDR3 nucleotide sequence: TGTGCCTGGAGTGTATGGCGGGGTAACTCCTACGAGCAGTACTTC.

This chain's CDR3 is CASSLSMGILGGAKGYTF. DNA of the CDR3: TGTGCCAGCAGTTTATCGATGGGGATTCTGGGGGGGGCGAAGGGCTACACCTTC. The rearrangement links TRBV27 to TRBJ1-2, with a weak D call TRBD1 (6 bases). Germline V lookup: CDR1 MNHEY, CDR2 SMNVEV (reference sequence). V was cut by 0 bases and J by 8 bases, with 25 bases left in between. The CDR3 spans 18 residues.

The chain recombines TRBV7-9 with TRBJ2-2; 7 bases are shared with TRBD2. This CDR3 has 13 amino acids. V gave up 11 bases and J gave up 2 bases; unmatched junction bases: 5. Per germline, CDR1 SEHNR and CDR2 FQNEAQ (reference sequence). The CDR3: CAAGVTNTGELFF. The CDR3 coding sequence is TGTGCCGCGGGGGTTACTAACACCGGGGAGCTGTTTTTT.

This chain uses TRBV19 with TRBJ1-1, with D uncertain. The ends were cut back, 2 bases at V and 4 bases at J, with 11 bases in the middle. This CDR3 is built from 14 residues. The germline V gene has CDR1 LNHDA and CDR2 SQIVND (reference sequence). This CDR3 is CASSIFGEGTEAFF. CDR3 in DNA: TGTGCCAGTAGTATATTCGGGGAAGGCACTGAAGCTTTCTTT.

The chain is built from TRBV4-1 and TRBJ2-1; 7 bases agree with TRBD1. CDR1 and CDR2 from the germline V gene are MGHRA and YSYEKL. The CDR3 totals 16 residues. With V trimmed by 0 bases and J by 8 bases, 10 bases remained unmatched. CDR3 region: CASSQEQGFGGYEQFF. The CDR3 bases are TGCGCCAGCAGCCAAGAACAGGGGTTCGGAGGCTATGAGCAGTTCTTC.

This rearrangement joins TRBV28 to TRBJ1-4; no reliable D call. Deletions cut 3 bases from V and 4 bases from J, with 12 bases between. This CDR3 region has 15 residues. CDR1 is MDHEN and CDR2 is SYDVKM in the germline V gene. CDR3 sequence (DNA): TGTGCCAGCAGTTTGATGGCGTCGGGTAATGAAAAACTGTTTTTT. Residues: CASSLMASGNEKLFF.

The rearrangement joins TRBV2 to TRBJ2-1; 7 bases agree with TRBD2. The V and J ends lost 5 bases and 1 base, in that order; junction bases with no gene match: 5. Germline V gene data show CDR1 as SNHLY and CDR2 as FYNNEI. CDR3 length: 15 amino acids. This CDR3 reads CASSTQRGSYNEQFF. The CDR3, as DNA: TGTGCCAGCAGTACTCAGCGGGGTTCCTACAATGAGCAGTTCTTC.

V gene TRBV6-5 combines with J gene TRBJ2-7, with D hard to call. CDR1 is MNHEY and CDR2 is SVGAGI in the germline V gene. V shed 3 bases and J shed 5 bases, with 14 bases lying between them. The CDR3 has 14 amino acids. The CDR3 spells CASSYGLSKNEQYF. The CDR3 DNA follows: TGTGCCAGCAGTTATGGGCTATCGAAGAACGAGCAGTACTTC.